Detailed here is one TCR beta chain. This record comes from a study of blood T cell repertoires in COVID-19. The CDR3 totals 14 residues. Germline CDR1 reads SGHTA; CDR2 reads FQGNSA. Trimming took 7 bases from V and 7 from J; bases not matched to a gene: 9. The protocol was immunoSEQ multiplex PCR, while the TCRdb copy is restricted to in-frame clones and leaves out a portion. The data hold about 370,000 clones, with 80% to 90% observed a single time. The study assigned cohorts using participant-reported clinical history. Donors of Cohort 3 who recovered were those that had two negative PCRs, clearance, or symptom resolution.

The receptor's source is a man younger than 35 who had recovered from COVID-19. The rearrangement joins TRBV7-2 to TRBJ1-4; 7 bases are shared with TRBD1. Sample: PBMCs or T cells enriched from blood (not recorded which). The CDR3 sequence: CASTSGQAFEKLFF. CDR3 DNA sequence: TGTGCCAGCACCTCTGGACAGGCTTTTGAAAAACTGTTTTTT.